These 27 T cell receptor beta chains originate from one sample sequenced in a study of T cell responses to AZD1222 COVID-19 vaccine. Method: immunoSEQ multiplex PCR; TCRdb's copy keeps in-frame clones and lacks some. Here the sample spans around 150,000 clones, 75% to 95% being singletons. Source: peripheral blood, taken on day 0 of AZD1222 vaccination. The receptors shown here come from an adult in good health.

The chain carries TRBV24-1 and TRBJ2-1; 9 positions agree with TRBD1. Per germline, CDR1 KGHDR and CDR2 SFDVKD. The CDR3 runs 15 residues. V shed 7 bases, J shed 2 bases, and the junction held 5 bases outside the gene matches. CDR3 bases: TGTGCCACCAGGACGGGACAGGGAACCTACAATGAGCAGTTCTTC. Its translation: CATRTGQGTYNEQFF.

The rearrangement joins TRBV4-2 to TRBJ2-7; D may correspond to TRBD1 or TRBD2 (6 bases each). The CDR3 has 16 residues. Trimming took 1 base from V and 2 from J, leaving 15 bases between them. Germline lookup yields CDR1 LGHNA and CDR2 YNFKEQ. In nucleotides, the CDR3 is TGTGCCAGCAGCCAAGCCGGGGGCAGCCTACCCTACGAGCAGTACTTC. This sequence encodes CASSQAGGSLPYEQYF.

This chain uses TRBV21-1 with TRBJ2-7; the table's D call, TRBD1, was not checked against the DNA. TRBV21-1 is assigned pseudogene status. This CDR3 has 16 residues. The CDR3 nucleotides are TGTGCCAGCAGCAACTGGAGACAGCCCCAGGCCTACGAGCAGTACTTC. This gives the protein CASSNWRQPQAYEQYF.

The V call is TRBV12-3 or TRBV12-4, the J call TRBJ1-3; D ambiguous. The CDR3 extends over 13 amino acids. Between the trimmed V and J ends, which lost 3 bases and 10 bases, there was a span of 13 bases. The CDR3, as DNA: TGTGCCAGCAGTTTCACGGTACAACAAACCATATATTTT. Protein product: CASSFTVQQTIYF.

Here the CDR3 reads CSARPTETQYF. Written as DNA, the CDR3 is TGCAGTGCTAGACCAACAGAGACCCAGTACTTC. The genes are TRBV20-1 and TRBJ2-5, with unresolved D. The CDR3 is made up of 11 amino acids. The V end was cut by 2 bases, the J end by 4 bases, with 5 bases between. The germline V gene has CDR1 DFQATT and CDR2 SNEGSKA (reference sequence).

The chain's CDR3 is CAISEWEQVAGNTIYF. CDR3 bases: TGTGCCATCAGTGAGTGGGAACAGGTCGCTGGAAACACCATATATTTT. This rearrangement joins TRBV10-3 to TRBJ1-3, with a tentative D call TRBD1 (5 bases). This CDR3 comprises 16 residues. Germline-derived CDR1 and CDR2 are ENHRY and SYGVKD. V lost 1 base and J lost 2, with 12 bases in between.

Details on this clone: The same CDR3 arises from other DNA sequences in this sample as well. The chain links TRBV5-4 to TRBJ1-1; D is uncertain. Trimming pared 0 bases from V and 0 bases from J, leaving 3 bases between. Germline lookup yields CDR1 SGHNT and CDR2 YYREEE (reference sequence). The CDR3 length is 13 residues. The CDR3 coding sequence is TGTGCCAGCAGCTTGGAGGTGAACACTGAAGCTTTCTTT. It yields the protein CASSLEVNTEAFF.

This clone was seen only once. The chain uses TRBV4-1 and TRBJ2-7; TRBD1 agrees at 10 bases. The CDR3 runs 17 residues. The germline gives CDR1 MGHRA, CDR2 YSYEKL. V shed 4 bases and J 0 bases; nucleotides not matched to a gene: 9. CDR3 protein: CASSLRRTGGFSYEQYF. In DNA, the CDR3 is TGCGCCAGCAGCCTACGACGGACAGGGGGGTTCTCCTACGAGCAGTACTTC.

This clone appeared a single time. The chain uses TRBV7-2 and TRBJ2-7; no clear D gene. This CDR3 comprises 14 residues. The germline gives CDR1 SGHTA, CDR2 FQGNSA. V was clipped by 1 base and J by 0 bases, with 7 bases between them. CDR3 sequence (DNA): TGTGCCAGCAGCTTAGGAGGCGCCTCCTACGAGCAGTACTTC. It is translated as CASSLGGASYEQYF.

The V call is TRBV6-2 or TRBV6-3, the J call TRBJ2-4, with TRBD1 as a possible D gene (5 bases). The ends were cut back, 5 bases at V and 1 base at J, with 9 bases in the middle. Germline V gene lookup returns CDR1 MNHEY and CDR2 SVGEGT. This CDR3 region has 14 residues. The CDR3 DNA is TGTGCCAGCAGTGCAGGGTCCGCCAAAAACATTCAGTACTTC. Protein: CASSAGSAKNIQYF.

This chain links TRBV9 with TRBJ2-3; 7 positions agree with TRBD1. Trimming removed 4 bases from V and 5 bases from J; junction bases left unmatched: 4. The CDR3 covers 13 residues. From germline, CDR1 is SGDLS and CDR2 YYNGEE. The CDR3 sequence: CASSTQGRDTQYF. Written as DNA, the CDR3 is TGTGCCAGCAGCACACAGGGGCGAGATACGCAGTATTTT.

The chain uses TRBV4-3 and TRBJ2-1, with D possibly TRBD2 on 6 matching bases. Germline V gene data show CDR1 as LGHNA and CDR2 as YSLEER. CDR3 length equals 16 residues. The V gene lost 0 bases and the J gene lost 2 bases, with 11 bases spanning the gap. The CDR3 reads CASSQDGGAAYNEQFF. Written as DNA, the CDR3 is TGCGCCAGCAGCCAAGATGGCGGGGCAGCCTACAATGAGCAGTTCTTC.

In the case of this clone: In the same sample, other DNA sequences code for this CDR3. J is TRBJ1-6 and V is TRBV27; no definite D call. The CDR3 totals 13 residues. CDR1 is MNHEY, CDR2 SMNVEV, per germline (reference sequence). V was pared by 7 bases and J by 0 bases, with 4 bases between. The CDR3 sequence is CASKSSYNSPLHF. The CDR3 DNA reads as TGTGCCAGCAAAAGCTCCTATAATTCACCCCTCCACTTT.

The chain recombines TRBV14 with TRBJ2-5, with 10 bases fitting TRBD2. Germline CDR1 and CDR2: SGHDN and FVKESK. CDR3 length: 16 amino acids. V trimming: 3 bases; J trimming: 7 bases; junction bases outside the gene matches: 11. The CDR3 spells CASSHGTSGERRTQYF. In DNA form, the CDR3 reads TGTGCCAGCAGCCACGGAACTAGCGGGGAAAGGAGGACCCAGTACTTC.

The rearrangement joins TRBV25-1 to TRBJ2-1; TRBD2 aligns across 9 bases. V lost 3 bases, J lost 8 bases, and 8 bases stayed unmatched. Germline CDR1 MGHDK, CDR2 SYGVNS. CDR3 size: 15 residues. The CDR3 region is CASSDASGKYDEQFF. The CDR3 DNA sequence: TGTGCCAGCAGTGATGCTAGCGGGAAATATGATGAGCAGTTCTTC.

The genes are TRBV7-2 and TRBJ2-4; TRBD1 or TRBD2 may be the D gene (5 bases each). Germline loops: CDR1 SGHTA, CDR2 FQGNSA. The CDR3 is 16 amino acids. V was trimmed by 7 bases and J by 4 bases, leaving 20 bases between them. The CDR3 loop reads CASTPRVGEQKNIQYF. The CDR3 DNA is TGTGCCAGCACCCCCCGAGTGGGGGAGCAAAAAAACATTCAGTACTTC. Looking up the rest from reference TRBV7-2 and TRBJ2-4 gives the full variable domain: GAGVSQSPSNKVTEKGKDVELRCDPISGHTALYWYRQSLGQGLEFLIYFQGNSAPDKSGLPSDRFSAERTGGSVSTLTIQRTQQEDSAVYLCASTPRVGEQKNIQYFGAGTRLSVL.

This chain uses TRBV19 with TRBJ1-1, with D maybe TRBD1 (6 bases). Trimming pared 5 bases from V and 8 bases from J, leaving 18 bases between. Germline V CDR1 and CDR2: LNHDA, SQIVND (reference sequence). This CDR3 has 14 amino acids. The CDR3 DNA follows: TGTGCCAGTAGTCTTCTCAAACAGGGAGTCGAAGCTTTCTTT. Translated: CASSLLKQGVEAFF.

V and J are TRBV6-4 and TRBJ1-2; D may be TRBD1 (6 bases). Germline CDR1 is MRHNA and CDR2 is SNTAGT. V lost 2 bases and J lost 4, with 20 bases in between. This CDR3 spans 17 amino acids. In DNA, the CDR3 is TGTGCCAGCAGTGACCACCCCAAACAGGGCGATCTCTATGGCTACACCTTC. Residues: CASSDHPKQGDLYGYTF.

The CDR3: CASSIRNYGYTF. The CDR3 bases are TGTGCCAGCAGTATACGCAACTATGGCTACACCTTC. J is TRBJ1-2 and V is TRBV12-3 or TRBV12-4; D not certain. V gave up 5 bases and J gave up 2 bases, with 6 bases separating them. CDR3 length: 12 amino acids.

CDR3 region: CATSRARQGNSPLHF. In DNA form, the CDR3 reads TGTGCCACCAGCAGGGCCCGACAGGGGAATTCACCCCTCCACTTT. The gene calls are TRBV15 and TRBJ1-6, with 8 bases aligning to TRBD1. The CDR3 consists of 15 residues. J gave up 7 bases and V 3 bases, and 5 bases lay outside the gene matches. CDR1 and CDR2 from the germline V gene are LNHNV and YYDKDF (reference sequence).

J is TRBJ1-4 and V is TRBV28, with TRBD1 matching 8 bases. After removal of 4 bases from V and 2 bases from J, the junction contained 3 bases not matched to a gene. Germline lookup yields CDR1 MDHEN and CDR2 SYDVKM. The CDR3 has 15 residues. The CDR3 DNA is TGTGCCAGCAGTTCCTGGACAGGGACTAATGAAAAACTGTTTTTT. Translating it yields CASSSWTGTNEKLFF.

Here the CDR3 reads CASSKRDSTVGQLNTEAFF. CDR3 coding DNA: TGTGCCAGCAGCAAAAGGGACTCTACGGTCGGACAGCTGAACACTGAAGCTTTCTTT. This sequence joins TRBV21-1 and TRBJ1-1. TRBV21-1 is a recognized pseudogene. The CDR3 is 19 amino acids.

The chain carries TRBV9 and TRBJ2-5; D possibly uses TRBD1 or TRBD2 (6 bases each). Trimming removed 1 base at V and 1 base at J, with 11 bases between. Germline CDR1 reads SGDLS; CDR2 reads YYNGEE. CDR3 size: 15 residues. The CDR3 DNA reads TGTGCCAGCAGCGTAAGTGGGGGGCCCCAAGAGACCCAGTACTTC. Protein: CASSVSGGPQETQYF.

The chain combines TRBV2 with TRBJ2-7; D remains unclear. Germline loops: CDR1 SNHLY, CDR2 FYNNEI. There are 14 residues in the CDR3. Trimming shortened V by 2 bases and J by 3 bases, and 11 bases separated the two germline ends. The CDR3 nucleotides are TGTGCCAGCAGTGAATCTGGTCTGATCTACGAGCAGTACTTC. Translated: CASSESGLIYEQYF.

The chain recombines TRBV7-8 with TRBJ2-1; 8 bases map to TRBD2. This CDR3 comprises 15 residues. V was pared by 2 bases and J by 6 bases, with 6 bases of the junction left unmatched. Germline V gives CDR1 SGHVS, CDR2 FQNEAQ. The CDR3 nucleotides read TGTGCCAGCAGCTTATCTGGGACTAGTTCCAATGAGCAGTTCTTC. It specifies CASSLSGTSSNEQFF.

The genes are TRBV11-1 and TRBJ2-7; D is ambiguous. Germline CDR1 and CDR2: SGHAT and FQDESV (reference sequence). This CDR3 spans 11 amino acids. V was shortened by 4 bases and J by 4 bases, with 5 bases between the two germline ends. The CDR3: CASSSPYEQYF. CDR3 DNA sequence: TGTGCCAGCAGCTCCCCGTACGAGCAGTACTTC.

The J gene is TRBJ2-2, the V gene TRBV4-3, with D unclear. This CDR3 contains 15 residues. Trimming removed 0 bases at V and 2 bases at J, with 7 bases between. Germline CDR1 is LGHNA and CDR2 is YSLEER. CDR3 sequence: CASSQEQLNTGELFF. Here the CDR3 DNA reads TGCGCCAGCAGCCAAGAGCAGCTAAACACCGGGGAGCTGTTTTTT.